The entry that follows covers one T cell receptor (beta chain) sequence. What it binds is not known. The germline gives CDR1 DFQATT, CDR2 SNEGSKA (reference sequence). Trimming removed 0 bases from V and 1 base from J; junction bases left unmatched: 2. The CDR3 extends over 14 amino acids. Combining a sample-barcoded 5' primer with a J-beta primer mix, a second PCR ran for about 7 to 11 cycles. A template-switch adaptor containing 12 random nucleotides labeled each cDNA molecule. TCRdb analysed the 5' RACE reads with MiXCR anew, one entry per CDR3 protein. The profile shows 1.5 million or so distinct CDR3 sequences, 42% of them singletons. This sample stems from a study of blood T cells in healthy people across ages. Study-level points and caveats: Per million T cells, TCR beta diversity dropped roughly linearly as age increased. Compared with aged donors, long-lived donors showed fewer expanded clones, suggesting selection.

The rearrangement uses TRBV20-1 and TRBJ1-1; TRBD1 matches 7 bases. The specimen was blood. The sequence was collected from a woman aged 18 to 35 in good health. The CDR3 reads CSARDYRGNTEAFF. The CDR3 DNA reads TGCAGTGCTAGAGATTACAGGGGGAACACTGAAGCTTTCTTT.